The 16 T cell receptor beta chains presented below share a single source sample, sequenced in a study of identical twins. TCRdb passed the 5' RACE reads through MiXCR, listing each CDR3 protein once. In the table there are hundreds of thousands of distinct CDR3 sequences, about 8.9% of which are singletons. The same data also contributed to another study, on yellow fever vaccine responses in identical twins.

The specimen sequenced was memory (CD45RO+) T cells sorted from blood. All receptors come from a woman aged 18 to 35 in good health.

V is TRBV19 and J is TRBJ2-1, with 8 bases fitting TRBD2. The ends lost 1 base at V and 7 bases at J; junction bases unmatched: 3. The CDR3 has 14 amino acids. CDR1 and CDR2 from the germline V gene are LNHDA and SQIVND (reference sequence). The CDR3 protein is CASSIGREGNEQFF. The CDR3 DNA follows: TGTGCCAGTAGTATAGGTCGGGAGGGAAATGAGCAGTTCTTC.

The genes are TRBV20-1 and TRBJ2-3; weak D call: TRBD2 (6 bases). The CDR3 runs to 13 residues. Germline-derived CDR1 and CDR2 are DFQATT and SNEGSKA (reference sequence). The germline V and J ends were trimmed by 6 bases and 0 bases, with 10 bases remaining between them. CDR3 sequence (DNA): TGCAGTGCCCCCCGGGGGAGCACAGATACGCAGTATTTT. Residues: CSAPRGSTDTQYF.

This clonotype was found many times. This chain connects TRBV9 to TRBJ2-5; 13 nucleotides align to TRBD2. The CDR3 spans 15 residues. Per the germline V gene, CDR1 is SGDLS and CDR2 is YYNGEE. The trim removed 4 bases at V and 2 bases at J, leaving 2 bases unmatched. CDR3 in DNA: TGTGCCAGCAGCCAGGGACTAGCGGGACAAGAGACCCAGTACTTC. Amino acids: CASSQGLAGQETQYF.

This clonotype has just a few counts. The chain uses TRBV7-9 and TRBJ2-5; tentatively, D is TRBD2 (5 bases). CDR1 and CDR2 (germline): SEHNR, FQNEAQ (reference sequence). This CDR3 has 16 amino acids. Trimming shortened V by 2 bases and J by 3 bases, and 16 bases separated the two germline ends. CDR3 loop: CASSLRAGNTKETQYF. The DNA for the CDR3 is TGTGCCAGCAGCTTAAGGGCCGGGAACACCAAAGAGACCCAGTACTTC.

This chain links TRBV18 with TRBJ2-7, with D perhaps TRBD2 (5 bases). This CDR3 has 17 amino acids. The germline V gene has CDR1 KGHSH and CDR2 LQKENI. With 3 bases removed from V and 6 bases from J, the gap between germline ends came to 24 bases. Here the CDR3 DNA reads TGTGCCAGCTCACCGTCAACGCCCGGCAGAGGGTTGGGCGAGCAGTACTTC. This encodes CASSPSTPGRGLGEQYF.

Many counts were recorded for this clonotype. The chain joins TRBV10-3 to TRBJ1-4, with 8 positions matching TRBD1. J was trimmed by 7 bases and V by 5 bases; bases with no gene match: 6. The CDR3 sequence is 14 residues long. The germline V gene encodes CDR1 ENHRY and CDR2 SYGVKD. The CDR3 region is CAISPGGEGEKLFF. The DNA of the CDR3 is TGTGCCATCAGTCCAGGGGGCGAGGGTGAAAAACTGTTTTTT.

In its sample, this clonotype was seen many times. This chain joins TRBV28 and TRBJ2-4; tentative D call: TRBD2 (5 bases). Trimming cost V 2 bases and J 8 bases, with 19 bases left between them. The CDR3 loop spans 16 amino acids. Germline lookup yields CDR1 MDHEN and CDR2 SYDVKM. CDR3: CASSLEYFHSEDIQYF. The CDR3 region has the DNA TGTGCCAGCAGTTTAGAGTATTTCCATTCGGAGGACATTCAGTACTTC.

This clonotype was counted ten times or more. This sequence joins TRBV7-9 and TRBJ2-7, with 7 bases that match TRBD2. This CDR3 comprises 14 residues. V shed 2 bases, J shed 2 bases, and the junction held 3 bases outside the gene matches. Germline values: CDR1 SEHNR, CDR2 FQNEAQ (reference sequence). For the CDR3, the DNA is TGTGCCAGCAGCTTACCGGGAGGTGCCTACGAGCAGTACTTC. This encodes CASSLPGGAYEQYF. The entire variable domain, with the rest obtained from reference TRBV7-9 and TRBJ2-7, is as follows: DTGVSQNPRHKITKRGQNVTFRCDPISEHNRLYWYRQTLGQGPEFLTYFQNEAQLEKSRLLSDRFSAERPKGSFSTLEIQRTEQGDSAMYLCASSLPGGAYEQYFGPGTRLTVT.

This clonotype showed up just a few times. The CDR3 nucleotides read TGTGCCACCAGTGATTTGATACTTGGAGTAGCGGAAAACATTCAGTACTTC. Protein product: CATSDLILGVAENIQYF. The chain uses TRBV24-1 and TRBJ2-4; D perhaps matches TRBD2 (6 bases). The V gene's germline CDR1 is KGHDR and CDR2 SFDVKD. The CDR3 runs 17 residues. Trimming took 0 bases from V and 5 from J, leaving 16 bases between them.

This clonotype occurred many times. The chain carries TRBV6-5 and TRBJ2-7; maybe TRBD2 (6 bases). Between the trimmed V and J ends, which lost 2 bases and 5 bases, there was a span of 13 bases. CDR1 and CDR2 (germline): MNHEY, SVGAGI. There are 14 residues in the CDR3. CDR3 DNA sequence: TGTGCCAGCAGTTACGGGCGGGATCTAAACGAGCAGTACTTC. Protein product: CASSYGRDLNEQYF.

This clonotype has ten or more counts. V is TRBV12-3 or TRBV12-4 and J is TRBJ2-5; 9 bases match TRBD1. V trimming: 6 bases; J trimming: 5 bases; junction bases outside the gene matches: 7. The CDR3 length is 14 residues. CDR3 region: CASSNTGTGETQYF. The CDR3 bases are TGTGCCAGCAGCAACACCGGGACAGGGGAGACCCAGTACTTC.

This clonotype was seen many times. This sequence joins TRBV12-3 or TRBV12-4 and TRBJ1-1, with 8 positions matching TRBD1. The CDR3 length is 16 residues. With V trimmed by 5 bases and J by 2 bases, 10 bases remained unmatched. The CDR3 protein is CASSPGAGGPNTEAFF. CDR3 sequence (DNA): TGTGCCAGCAGTCCCGGGGCAGGGGGCCCCAACACTGAAGCTTTCTTT.

CDR3 sequence reads: CASSLGGGSTNYGYTF. CDR3 coding DNA: TGCGCCAGCAGCTTGGGGGGCGGCTCGACCAACTATGGCTACACCTTC. The chain carries TRBV5-1 and TRBJ1-2, with D possibly matching TRBD1 (5 bases). Trimming took 0 bases from V and 2 from J, leaving 14 bases between them. Germline V gene sequence: CDR1 SGHRS, CDR2 YFSETQ. The CDR3 sequence is 16 residues long.

To note about this clonotype: A much larger clone lies one base from this, so it may be a read error. V usage is TRBV10-3 and J usage is TRBJ1-1; D remains ambiguous. Looked up from germline, CDR1 is ENHRY and CDR2 is SYGVKD. The CDR3 runs to 14 residues. V was trimmed by 8 bases and J by 1 base, leaving 14 bases between them. The CDR3 coding sequence is TGTGCCATCGACACCGCACCACAGAACACTGAAGCTTTCTTT. As protein: CAIDTAPQNTEAFF.

This clonotype was seen at least ten times. The chain recombines TRBV12-3 or TRBV12-4 with TRBJ2-1; 9 bases are a match to TRBD2. V lost 2 bases to trimming and J lost 3 bases; unmatched junction nucleotides: 2. The CDR3 spans 15 residues. CDR3 sequence reads: CASSLQAGGYNEQFF. The CDR3 DNA sequence: TGTGCCAGCAGTTTACAAGCGGGGGGCTACAATGAGCAGTTCTTC.

The rearrangement joins TRBV19 to TRBJ2-3; 8 bases fit TRBD1. V lost 7 bases and J lost 8; bases outside the gene matches: 8. Germline V lookup: CDR1 LNHDA, CDR2 SQIVND (reference sequence). The CDR3 loop spans 13 amino acids. CDR3 nucleotides: TGTGCCAGTACCACGACAGGGGATGCTACGCAGTATTTT. Protein: CASTTTGDATQYF.